This TCR beta chain was found in a study of CD8 T cells in Susac syndrome. TCR beta from blood CD8+ and CD4+ T cells was sequenced. While CD8+ and CD4+ T cells were isolated negatively, TEMRA cells were enriched by FACS. Study-wide findings and caveats: Total CD8+ repertoires held 15 to 20 Susac-specific public clones, while CD8+ TEMRA repertoires held roughly five.

The authors reverse transcribed roughly 0.5 to 1 ug RNA with random hexamers. Using its own MiXCR run on the immunoSEQ multiplex PCR reads, TCRdb lists one record per CDR3 protein. The data contain about 100,000 distinct CDR3 sequences, 95% of them singletons. Germline lookup yields CDR1 SGDLS and CDR2 YYNGEE. The CDR3 runs 14 residues. Comment on this clonotype: Its target is unknown. At one end, the junction sequence differs from germline, possibly due to a read error.

The material sequenced was CD8+ T cells from PBMCs. V and J are TRBV9 and TRBJ2-2; no definite D call. The receptor's source is a human donor with Susac syndrome. CDR3 coding DNA: TGTGCCAGCAGCCCACGAACTCTCCCCGGGCAGCTGTTTTTT. Translated, it gives CASSPRTLPGQLFF.